The clone carrying this T cell receptor beta chain was seen ten or more times. The antigen remains undetermined. This sample was included in a study of human T cells and chemical hapten exposure. Study-level findings and limits: With regard to DPC sensitization, TCRs above 1 in 1000 frequency did not change. Among expanded TCRs, significantly more large CDR3 similarity clusters formed than among controls.

TCRdb re-called the RACE reads through MiXCR, storing one row per CDR3 protein. Of over 55,000 distinct CDR3 sequences in the sample, roughly 9.8% were seen once. The CDR3 contains 14 residues. V trimming: 7 bases; J trimming: 5 bases; junction bases outside the gene matches: 7. Time point given: pre-sensitization, week 0. The treatment is: therapeutic diphenylcyclopropenone sensitization with weekly scalp DPC. The authors extracted total RNA from unfractionated whole blood. This clonotype was obtained from a man aged 40-50 years with alopecia areata. Some clones in this sample may be carry-over from other donors' samples. The source material was whole blood, sampled in connection with sensitization to the hapten diphenylcyclopropenone (DPC). This chain uses TRBV12-3 or TRBV12-4 with TRBJ2-2; 7 bases map to TRBD1. CDR3 nucleotides: TGTGCCAGCAACCCGGGACAGTGGACCGGGGAGCTGTTTTTT. It yields the protein CASNPGQWTGELFF.